A selection of T cell receptor beta chains follows, all from one sample in a study of T cells in Graves' hyperthyroidism and ophthalmopathy. TCRdb redid the calling of the multiplex PCR reads with MiXCR, one entry per CDR3 protein. This table has about 520,000 distinct CDR3 sequences, approximately 25% appearing once. The sample was blood. These receptors were collected from a woman in her 30s with Graves' ophthalmopathy. Each CDR3 is given with its conserved first and last residue. A D gene is named only where the DNA matches it firmly. A clone size is listed for some rows: how often the clone was seen (once, few, many), or a class if it is expanded.

j_call v_call clone_size d_call cdr3_nt cdr3_aa
TRBJ1-6 TRBV20-1 - - TGCAGTGGAGGGGTAGGTCGATCACCCCTCCACTTT CSGGVGRSPLHF
TRBJ2-7 TRBV20-1 - - TGCAGTGCTAGAGAGGCGACGGAAGAGCAGTACTTC CSAREATEEQYF
TRBJ1-2 TRBV15 - - TGTGCCACCAGCAGAGATCCGGGTGATGTCTACACCTTC CATSRDPGDVYTF
TRBJ1-5 TRBV4-1 - - TGCGCCAGCAGCCAAGTGGGGGCGGGATATCAGCCCCAGCATTTT CASSQVGAGYQPQHF
TRBJ1-1 TRBV6-5 - TRBD1 TGTGCCAGCAGTTACCGGACCCAGGGGGACACTGAAGCTTTCTTT CASSYRTQGDTEAFF
TRBJ2-7 TRBV7-2 many TRBD1 TGTGCCAGCAGCCAAACCGGGACAGGGGGTGATGAGCAGTACTTC CASSQTGTGGDEQYF
TRBJ2-4 TRBV20-1 few TRBD1 TGCAGTGCCGTGGACAGGGTCAAAAACATTCAGTACTTC CSAVDRVKNIQYF
TRBJ2-5 TRBV5-1 many - TGCGCCAGCAGCTTGGACAATGAAGAGACCCAGTACTTC CASSLDNEETQYF
TRBJ1-2 TRBV13 few - TGTGCCAGCAGCTTAGTTGCCAGGAACTATGGCTACACCTTC CASSLVARNYGYTF
TRBJ1-2 TRBV7-3 many - TGTGCCAGCAGCTTAGACGGACAGTCTAACTATGGCTACACCTTC CASSLDGQSNYGYTF
TRBJ1-2 TRBV29-1 many - TGCAGCGTTGAGGGCAGGGCCTTGTATGGCTACACCTTC CSVEGRALYGYTF
TRBJ1-2 TRBV12-3/TRBV12-4 few TRBD1 TGTGCCAGCAGTTTGGACAGGGGGCTGGCTGGCTACACCTTC CASSLDRGLAGYTF
TRBJ2-5 TRBV27 many TRBD2 TGTGCCAGCAGACTAGCGGGGGGCCCCTTTGGCGAGACCCAGTACTTC CASRLAGGPFGETQYF
TRBJ2-3 TRBV29-1 few - TGCAGCGTTGATCCTTCGGCGGGCACTGATACGCAGTATTTT CSVDPSAGTDTQYF
TRBJ1-2 TRBV12-3/TRBV12-4 many - TGTGCCAGCAGTTTACACGGAAACTATGGCTACACCTTC CASSLHGNYGYTF
TRBJ2-7 TRBV2 - TRBD2 TGTGCCACACGGACTAGCGGGAACTCCTACGAGCAGTACTTC CATRTSGNSYEQYF
TRBJ2-7 TRBV6-1 few - TGTGCCAGCAGCCAATCTATGGCCTACGAGCAGTACTTC CASSQSMAYEQYF
TRBJ1-1 TRBV27 many - TGTGCCAGCAGTTTCGGCGGACCCACTGAAGCTTTCTTT CASSFGGPTEAFF
TRBJ2-2 TRBV11-2 many - TGTGCCAGCAGCTTCCCACGCGCTGGCGGGGAGCTGTTTTTT CASSFPRAGGELFF
TRBJ2-2 TRBV12-3/TRBV12-4 few - TGTGCCAGCAGTTCAACCATCCCTAGCTCTTTTACCGGGGAGCTGTTTTTT CASSSTIPSSFTGELFF
TRBJ2-7 TRBV20-1 - TRBD2 TGCAGTGCTGGAGATCCTACGACTAGCGGGGCTATTAGCTCCTACGAGCAGTACTTC CSAGDPTTSGAISSYEQYF
TRBJ2-7 TRBV13 - - TGTGCCAGCAGCCCAGCCGGGACAACTAAAACCTACGAGCAGTACTTC CASSPAGTTKTYEQYF
TRBJ2-7 TRBV20-1 once TRBD2 TGCAGTGAACCGGGACTAGGCGGCGAGCAGTACTTC CSEPGLGGEQYF
TRBJ1-2 TRBV7-3 many - TGTGCCAGCAGCGCCCAAGGGGCGGTTCTCGGTCGGTATGGCTACACCTTC CASSAQGAVLGRYGYTF
TRBJ1-1 TRBV29-1 many - TGCAGCGTTGACGGGGACCTTGAAGCTTTCTTT CSVDGDLEAFF
TRBJ2-2 TRBV6-1 many - TGTGCCAGCGGGGGGCAGTCAGGCGGGGAGCTGTTTTTT CASGGQSGGELFF
TRBJ1-5 TRBV6-1 many - TGTGCCAGCAGTGAATTTCCCACAGGTGGCAATCAGCCCCAGCATTTT CASSEFPTGGNQPQHF
TRBJ1-2 TRBV11-1 many - TGTGCCAGCAGCTTAGGGACAGATGGCTACACCTTC CASSLGTDGYTF
TRBJ1-3 TRBV28 few - TGTGCCAGCAGTTTGACGCAGCAGGGAAACACCATATATTTT CASSLTQQGNTIYF
TRBJ2-5 TRBV6-1 - TRBD2 TGTGCCAGCAGTGAAGAAGTTCGACTAGCGGGAGGAGAGACCCAGTACTTC CASSEEVRLAGGETQYF
TRBJ1-1 TRBV6-1 - - TGTGCCAGCAGGGACGCCATGAACACTGAAGCTTTCTTT CASRDAMNTEAFF
TRBJ1-1 TRBV6-1 few TRBD1 TGTGCCAGCAGTAGGGGGCTAGAGGGCACTGAAGCTTTCTTT CASSRGLEGTEAFF
TRBJ2-7 TRBV11-3 few - TGTGCCAGCAGCTTGGTCAAGGCCTTGGTCCCACTCTACGAGCAGTACTTC CASSLVKALVPLYEQYF
TRBJ1-1 TRBV12-3/TRBV12-4 - - TGTGCCAGCAGTTTGGGGTCGGCTGGGATTGGGGAAGCTTTCTTT CASSLGSAGIGEAFF
TRBJ2-7 TRBV6-1 many - TGTGCCAGCAAACAGGACGGACCCTACGAGCAGTACTTC CASKQDGPYEQYF
TRBJ2-5 TRBV6-1 - - TGTGCCAGGTCAGGGGAAGAGACCCAGTACTTC CARSGEETQYF
TRBJ2-7 TRBV14 many - TGTGCCAGCAGCCAAGTTTCGGGGTCCGAGCAGTACTTC CASSQVSGSEQYF
TRBJ2-7 TRBV7-2 many TRBD2 TGTGCCAGCAGCCCGTTGAGCGGGGCAATCCACGAGCAGTACTTC CASSPLSGAIHEQYF
TRBJ2-7 TRBV28 - TRBD1 TGTGCCAGCAGTTTAGGGGCGGGACAGGGACACGAGCAGTACTTC CASSLGAGQGHEQYF
TRBJ2-7 TRBV20-1 few - TGCAGTGCCCGACCTGAGTCCTCCTACGAGCAGTACTTC CSARPESSYEQYF
TRBJ1-5 TRBV2 - - TGTGCCAGCAGTGTGTCGGAGGGCCCCAATCAGCCCCAGCATTTT CASSVSEGPNQPQHF
TRBJ1-6 TRBV4-3 - - TGCGCCAGCAGCCAAGTCACAGGGAATTCACCCCTCCACTTT CASSQVTGNSPLHF